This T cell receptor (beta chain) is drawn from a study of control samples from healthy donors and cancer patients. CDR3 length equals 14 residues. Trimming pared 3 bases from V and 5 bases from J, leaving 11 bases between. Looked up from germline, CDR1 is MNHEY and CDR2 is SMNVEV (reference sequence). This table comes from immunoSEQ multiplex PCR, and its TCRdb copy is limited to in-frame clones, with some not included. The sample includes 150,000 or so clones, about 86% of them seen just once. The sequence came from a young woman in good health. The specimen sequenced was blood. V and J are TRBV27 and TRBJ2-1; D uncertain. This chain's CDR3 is CASSFKSNHNEQFF. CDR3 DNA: TGTGCCAGCAGTTTTAAAAGCAATCACAATGAGCAGTTCTTC.